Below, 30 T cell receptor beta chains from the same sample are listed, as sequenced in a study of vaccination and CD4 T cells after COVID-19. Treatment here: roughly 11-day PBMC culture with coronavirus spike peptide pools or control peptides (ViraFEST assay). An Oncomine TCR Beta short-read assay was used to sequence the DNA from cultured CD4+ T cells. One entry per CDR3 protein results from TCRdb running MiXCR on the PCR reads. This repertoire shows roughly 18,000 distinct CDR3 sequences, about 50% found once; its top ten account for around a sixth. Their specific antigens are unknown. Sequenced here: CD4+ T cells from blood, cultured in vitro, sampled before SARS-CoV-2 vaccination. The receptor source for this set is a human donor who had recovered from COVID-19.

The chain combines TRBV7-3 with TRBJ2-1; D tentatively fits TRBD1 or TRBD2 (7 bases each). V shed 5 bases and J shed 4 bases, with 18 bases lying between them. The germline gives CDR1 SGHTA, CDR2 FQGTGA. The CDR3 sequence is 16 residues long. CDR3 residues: CASSPSRRGGYNEQFF. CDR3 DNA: TGTGCCAGCAGCCCCTCCCGCAGGGGGGGGTACAATGAGCAGTTCTTC.

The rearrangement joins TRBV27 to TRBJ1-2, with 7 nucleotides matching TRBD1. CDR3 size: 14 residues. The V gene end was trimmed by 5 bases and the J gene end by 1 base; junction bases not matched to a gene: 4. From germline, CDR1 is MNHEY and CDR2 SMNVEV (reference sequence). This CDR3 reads CASSVNRGNYGYTF. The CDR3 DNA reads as TGTGCCAGCAGTGTAAACAGGGGTAACTATGGCTACACCTTC.

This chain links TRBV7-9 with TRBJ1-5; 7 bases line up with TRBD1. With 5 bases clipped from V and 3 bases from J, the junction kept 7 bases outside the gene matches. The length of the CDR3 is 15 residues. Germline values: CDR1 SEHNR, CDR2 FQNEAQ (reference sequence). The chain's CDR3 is CASSPGTAYNQPQHF. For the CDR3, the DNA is TGTGCCAGCAGCCCCGGGACAGCTTACAATCAGCCCCAGCATTTT.

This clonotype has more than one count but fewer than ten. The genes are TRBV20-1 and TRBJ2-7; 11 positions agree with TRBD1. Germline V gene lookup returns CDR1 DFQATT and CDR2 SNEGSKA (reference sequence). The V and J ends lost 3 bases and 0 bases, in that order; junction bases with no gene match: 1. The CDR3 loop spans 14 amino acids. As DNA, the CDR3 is TGCAGTGCTAGGGGACAGGGGGGCTCCTACGAGCAGTACTTC. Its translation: CSARGQGGSYEQYF.

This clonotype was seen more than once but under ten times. The chain's CDR3 is CASSLGRAGGPFNTGELFF. The CDR3 nucleotides read TGTGCCAGCAGTTTGGGTCGAGCGGGAGGCCCCTTTAACACCGGGGAGCTGTTTTTT. The chain couples TRBV27 to TRBJ2-2; 9 positions agree with TRBD2. Germline values: CDR1 MNHEY, CDR2 SMNVEV (reference sequence). Trimming removed 3 bases from V and 2 bases from J; junction bases left unmatched: 13. This CDR3 contains 19 residues.

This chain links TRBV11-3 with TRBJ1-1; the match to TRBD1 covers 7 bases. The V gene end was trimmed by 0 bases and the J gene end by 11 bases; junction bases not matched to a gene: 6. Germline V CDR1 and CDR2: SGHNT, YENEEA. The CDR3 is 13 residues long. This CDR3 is CASSLDRGSLAFF. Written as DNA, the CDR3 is TGTGCCAGCAGCTTAGACAGGGGGAGTTTGGCTTTCTTT. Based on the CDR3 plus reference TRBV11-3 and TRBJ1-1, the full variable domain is EAGVVQSPRYKIIEKKQPVAFWCNPISGHNTLYWYLQNLGQGPELLIRYENEEAVDDSQLPKDRFSAERLKGVDSTLKIQPAELGDSAVYLCASSLDRGSLAFFGQGTRLTVV.

The CDR3 region has the DNA TGTGCCAGCGGAAGGACCTATAACACCGGGGAGCTGTTTTTT. It codes for CASGRTYNTGELFF. The genes are TRBV6-2 or TRBV6-3 and TRBJ2-2; D remains unclear. The CDR3 consists of 14 residues. Germline CDR1 is MNHEY and CDR2 is SVGEGT. Between the trimmed V and J ends, which lost 8 bases and 2 bases, there was a span of 12 bases.

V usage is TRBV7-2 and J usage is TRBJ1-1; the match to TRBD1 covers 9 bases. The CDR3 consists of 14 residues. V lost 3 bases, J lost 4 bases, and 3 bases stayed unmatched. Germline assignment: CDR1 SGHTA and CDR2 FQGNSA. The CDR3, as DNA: TGTGCCAGCAGCTTGGTGACAGGGGGCACTGAAGCTTTCTTT. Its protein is CASSLVTGGTEAFF.

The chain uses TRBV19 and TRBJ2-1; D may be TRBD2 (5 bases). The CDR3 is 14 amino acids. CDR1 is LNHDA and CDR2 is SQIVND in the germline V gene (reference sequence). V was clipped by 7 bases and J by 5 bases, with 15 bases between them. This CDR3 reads CASKDGGRNNEQFF. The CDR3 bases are TGTGCCAGTAAAGACGGAGGTAGGAACAATGAGCAGTTCTTC. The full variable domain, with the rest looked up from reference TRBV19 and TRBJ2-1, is DGGITQSPKYLFRKEGQNVTLSCEQNLNHDAMYWYRQDPGQGLRLIYYSQIVNDFQKGDIAEGYSVSREKKESFPLTVTSAQKNPTAFYLCASKDGGRNNEQFFGPGTRLTVL.

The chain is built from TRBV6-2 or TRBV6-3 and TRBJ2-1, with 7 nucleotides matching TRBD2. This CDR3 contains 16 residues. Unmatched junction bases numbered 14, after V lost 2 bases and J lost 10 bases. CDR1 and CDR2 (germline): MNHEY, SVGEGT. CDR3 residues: CASSYGVGTILREQFF. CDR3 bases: TGTGCCAGCAGTTACGGGGTTGGGACTATCCTTCGAGAGCAGTTCTTC.

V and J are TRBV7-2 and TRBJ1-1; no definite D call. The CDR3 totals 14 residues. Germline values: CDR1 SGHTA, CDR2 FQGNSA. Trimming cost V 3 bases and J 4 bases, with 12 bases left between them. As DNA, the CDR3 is TGTGCCAGCAGCTTTGCAAGTAGTGGCACTGAAGCTTTCTTT. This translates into CASSFASSGTEAFF.

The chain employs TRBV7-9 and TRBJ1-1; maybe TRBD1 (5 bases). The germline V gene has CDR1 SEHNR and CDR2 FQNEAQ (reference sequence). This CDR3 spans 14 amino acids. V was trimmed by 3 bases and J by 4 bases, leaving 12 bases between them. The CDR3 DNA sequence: TGTGCCAGCAGCTTGGATCAGGGAGGCACTGAAGCTTTCTTT. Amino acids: CASSLDQGGTEAFF. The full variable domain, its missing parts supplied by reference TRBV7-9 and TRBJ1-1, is DTGVSQNPRHKITKRGQNVTFRCDPISEHNRLYWYRQTLGQGPEFLTYFQNEAQLEKSRLLSDRFSAERPKGSFSTLEIQRTEQGDSAMYLCASSLDQGGTEAFFGQGTRLTVV.

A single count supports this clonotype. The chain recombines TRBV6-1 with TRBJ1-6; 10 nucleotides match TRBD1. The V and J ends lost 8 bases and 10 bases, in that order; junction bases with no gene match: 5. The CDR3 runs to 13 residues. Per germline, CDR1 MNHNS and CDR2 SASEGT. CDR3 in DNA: TGTGCCAGCGAAACGACAGGGGGCTCACCCCTCCACTTT. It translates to CASETTGGSPLHF.

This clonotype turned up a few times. The CDR3 nucleotides are TGCAGTGCCATCAACAGGGGCCGGAACACTGAAGCTTTCTTT. The encoded protein is CSAINRGRNTEAFF. This chain joins TRBV20-1 and TRBJ1-1, with 7 bases fitting TRBD1. This CDR3 has 14 amino acids. V gave up 6 bases and J gave up 1 base; unmatched junction bases: 8. Looked up from germline, CDR1 is DFQATT and CDR2 is SNEGSKA (reference sequence).

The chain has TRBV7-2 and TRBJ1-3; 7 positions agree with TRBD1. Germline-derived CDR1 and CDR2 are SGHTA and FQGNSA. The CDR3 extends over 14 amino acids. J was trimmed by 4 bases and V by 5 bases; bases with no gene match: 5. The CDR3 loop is CASSRDSPGNTIYF. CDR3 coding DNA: TGTGCCAGCAGCCGGGACAGCCCCGGAAACACCATATATTTT.

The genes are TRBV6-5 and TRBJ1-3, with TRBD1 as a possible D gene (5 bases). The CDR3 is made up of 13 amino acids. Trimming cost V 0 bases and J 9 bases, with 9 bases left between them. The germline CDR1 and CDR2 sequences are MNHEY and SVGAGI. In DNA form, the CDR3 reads TGTGCCAGCAGTTACTCCAGGGAGGGCACCATATATTTT. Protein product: CASSYSREGTIYF.

CDR3 loop: CATSDPAGGPTDTQYF. The DNA for the CDR3 is TGTGCCACCAGTGATCCGGCAGGGGGCCCCACAGATACGCAGTATTTT. The V and J genes are TRBV24-1 and TRBJ2-3; 8 bases fit TRBD1. Trimming removed 3 bases from V and 2 bases from J; junction bases left unmatched: 6. Germline V CDR1 and CDR2: KGHDR, SFDVKD. CDR3 size: 16 residues.

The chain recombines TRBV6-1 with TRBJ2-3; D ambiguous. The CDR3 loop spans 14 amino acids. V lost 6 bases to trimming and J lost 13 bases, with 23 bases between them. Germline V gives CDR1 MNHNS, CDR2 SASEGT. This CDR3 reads CASRSLWPPYREYF. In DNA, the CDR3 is TGTGCCAGCAGATCCCTGTGGCCCCCCTACCGCGAGTATTTT.

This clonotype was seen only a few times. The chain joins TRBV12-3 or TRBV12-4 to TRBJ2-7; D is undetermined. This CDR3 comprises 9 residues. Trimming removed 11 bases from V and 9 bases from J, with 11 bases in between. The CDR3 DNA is TGTGCCCCCTTTGGTGGGCAGTACTTC. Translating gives CAPFGGQYF.

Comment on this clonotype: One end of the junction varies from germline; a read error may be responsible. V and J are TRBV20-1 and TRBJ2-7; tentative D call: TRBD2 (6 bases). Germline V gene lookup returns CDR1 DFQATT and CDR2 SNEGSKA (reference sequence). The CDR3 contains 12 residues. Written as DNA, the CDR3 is TGCAGTGCTAGAAACCGGGGGTACGGGCAGTACTTC. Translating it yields CSARNRGYGQYF.

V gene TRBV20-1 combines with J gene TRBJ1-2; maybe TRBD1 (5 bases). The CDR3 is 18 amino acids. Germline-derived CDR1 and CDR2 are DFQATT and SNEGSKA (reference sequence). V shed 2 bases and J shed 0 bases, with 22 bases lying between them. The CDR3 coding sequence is TGCAGTGCTAGACTCCAGGGAAGGGCCCTACGATCTAACTATGGCTACACCTTC. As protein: CSARLQGRALRSNYGYTF.

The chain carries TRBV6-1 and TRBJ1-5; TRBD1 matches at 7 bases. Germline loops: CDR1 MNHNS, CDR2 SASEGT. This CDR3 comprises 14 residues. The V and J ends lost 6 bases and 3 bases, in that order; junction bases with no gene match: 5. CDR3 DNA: TGTGCCAGCAGACCCGGGACAGTCAATCAGCCCCAGCATTTT. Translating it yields CASRPGTVNQPQHF.

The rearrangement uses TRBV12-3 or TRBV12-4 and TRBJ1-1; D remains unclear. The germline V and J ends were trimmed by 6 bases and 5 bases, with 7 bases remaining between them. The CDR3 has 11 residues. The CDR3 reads CASSIQTEAFF. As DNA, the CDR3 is TGTGCCAGCAGCATCCAAACTGAAGCTTTCTTT.

The CDR3 sequence is CASRAHGTSGGYEQYF. The CDR3 DNA is TGTGCCAGCAGAGCTCACGGGACTAGCGGGGGCTACGAGCAGTACTTC. The V gene is TRBV6-2 or TRBV6-3, the J gene TRBJ2-7; 14 bases align to TRBD2. The CDR3 sequence is 16 residues long. Germline assignment: CDR1 MNHEY and CDR2 SVGEGT. With 6 bases clipped from V and 3 bases from J, the junction kept 7 bases outside the gene matches.

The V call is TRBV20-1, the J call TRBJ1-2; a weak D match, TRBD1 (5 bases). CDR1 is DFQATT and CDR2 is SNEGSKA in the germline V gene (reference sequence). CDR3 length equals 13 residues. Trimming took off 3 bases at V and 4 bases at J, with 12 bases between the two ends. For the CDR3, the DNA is TGCAGTGCTAGTTATACAGGCCCCTATGGCTACACCTTC. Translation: CSASYTGPYGYTF.

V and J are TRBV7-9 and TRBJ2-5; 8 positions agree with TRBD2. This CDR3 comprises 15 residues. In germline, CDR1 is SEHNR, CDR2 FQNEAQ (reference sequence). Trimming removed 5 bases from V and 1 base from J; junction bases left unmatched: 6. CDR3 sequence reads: CASSLSGALQETQYF. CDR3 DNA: TGTGCCAGCAGCCTTAGCGGGGCGCTCCAAGAGACCCAGTACTTC.

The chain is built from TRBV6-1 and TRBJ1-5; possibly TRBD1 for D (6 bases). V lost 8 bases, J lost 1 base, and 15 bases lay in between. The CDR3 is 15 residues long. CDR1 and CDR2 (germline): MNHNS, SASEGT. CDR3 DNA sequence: TGTGCCAGCGGGAGAACAGGGAAGAGCAATCAGCCCCAGCATTTT. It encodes CASGRTGKSNQPQHF.

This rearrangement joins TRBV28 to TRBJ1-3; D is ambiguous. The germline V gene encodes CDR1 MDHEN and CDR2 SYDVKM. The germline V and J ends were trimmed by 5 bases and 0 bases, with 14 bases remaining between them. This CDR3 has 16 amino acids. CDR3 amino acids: CASSPPTLSSGNTIYF. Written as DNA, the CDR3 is TGTGCCAGCAGTCCTCCAACCCTGAGCTCTGGAAACACCATATATTTT.

In DNA, the CDR3 is TGTGCCAGCAGCTCGGGACTAGCGGGGGGACTTACGCTGGAGCAGTACTTC. Its protein product is CASSSGLAGGLTLEQYF. The chain carries TRBV11-3 and TRBJ2-7, with TRBD2 identical over 15 bases. Germline V lookup: CDR1 SGHNT, CDR2 YENEEA. The V and J ends lost 4 bases and 7 bases, in that order; junction bases with no gene match: 11. The CDR3 is made up of 17 amino acids.

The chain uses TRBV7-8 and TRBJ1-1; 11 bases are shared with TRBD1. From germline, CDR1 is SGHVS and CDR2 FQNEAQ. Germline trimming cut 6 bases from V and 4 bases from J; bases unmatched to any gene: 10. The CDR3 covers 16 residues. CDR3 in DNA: TGTGCCAGCAGAAGGTTGGGACAGGGGGTCATCACTGAAGCTTTCTTT. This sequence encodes CASRRLGQGVITEAFF.